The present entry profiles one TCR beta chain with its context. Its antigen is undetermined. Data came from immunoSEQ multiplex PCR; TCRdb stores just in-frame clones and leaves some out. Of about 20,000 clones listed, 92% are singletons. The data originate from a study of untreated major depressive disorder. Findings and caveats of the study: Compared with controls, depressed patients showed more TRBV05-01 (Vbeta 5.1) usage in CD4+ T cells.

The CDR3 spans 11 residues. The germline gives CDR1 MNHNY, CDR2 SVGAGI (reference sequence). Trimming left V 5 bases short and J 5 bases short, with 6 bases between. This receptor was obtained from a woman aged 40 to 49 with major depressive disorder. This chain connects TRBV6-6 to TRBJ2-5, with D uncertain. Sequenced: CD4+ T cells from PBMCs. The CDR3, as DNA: TGTGCCAGCAGTACCCGTGAGACCCAGTACTTC. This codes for CASSTRETQYF.